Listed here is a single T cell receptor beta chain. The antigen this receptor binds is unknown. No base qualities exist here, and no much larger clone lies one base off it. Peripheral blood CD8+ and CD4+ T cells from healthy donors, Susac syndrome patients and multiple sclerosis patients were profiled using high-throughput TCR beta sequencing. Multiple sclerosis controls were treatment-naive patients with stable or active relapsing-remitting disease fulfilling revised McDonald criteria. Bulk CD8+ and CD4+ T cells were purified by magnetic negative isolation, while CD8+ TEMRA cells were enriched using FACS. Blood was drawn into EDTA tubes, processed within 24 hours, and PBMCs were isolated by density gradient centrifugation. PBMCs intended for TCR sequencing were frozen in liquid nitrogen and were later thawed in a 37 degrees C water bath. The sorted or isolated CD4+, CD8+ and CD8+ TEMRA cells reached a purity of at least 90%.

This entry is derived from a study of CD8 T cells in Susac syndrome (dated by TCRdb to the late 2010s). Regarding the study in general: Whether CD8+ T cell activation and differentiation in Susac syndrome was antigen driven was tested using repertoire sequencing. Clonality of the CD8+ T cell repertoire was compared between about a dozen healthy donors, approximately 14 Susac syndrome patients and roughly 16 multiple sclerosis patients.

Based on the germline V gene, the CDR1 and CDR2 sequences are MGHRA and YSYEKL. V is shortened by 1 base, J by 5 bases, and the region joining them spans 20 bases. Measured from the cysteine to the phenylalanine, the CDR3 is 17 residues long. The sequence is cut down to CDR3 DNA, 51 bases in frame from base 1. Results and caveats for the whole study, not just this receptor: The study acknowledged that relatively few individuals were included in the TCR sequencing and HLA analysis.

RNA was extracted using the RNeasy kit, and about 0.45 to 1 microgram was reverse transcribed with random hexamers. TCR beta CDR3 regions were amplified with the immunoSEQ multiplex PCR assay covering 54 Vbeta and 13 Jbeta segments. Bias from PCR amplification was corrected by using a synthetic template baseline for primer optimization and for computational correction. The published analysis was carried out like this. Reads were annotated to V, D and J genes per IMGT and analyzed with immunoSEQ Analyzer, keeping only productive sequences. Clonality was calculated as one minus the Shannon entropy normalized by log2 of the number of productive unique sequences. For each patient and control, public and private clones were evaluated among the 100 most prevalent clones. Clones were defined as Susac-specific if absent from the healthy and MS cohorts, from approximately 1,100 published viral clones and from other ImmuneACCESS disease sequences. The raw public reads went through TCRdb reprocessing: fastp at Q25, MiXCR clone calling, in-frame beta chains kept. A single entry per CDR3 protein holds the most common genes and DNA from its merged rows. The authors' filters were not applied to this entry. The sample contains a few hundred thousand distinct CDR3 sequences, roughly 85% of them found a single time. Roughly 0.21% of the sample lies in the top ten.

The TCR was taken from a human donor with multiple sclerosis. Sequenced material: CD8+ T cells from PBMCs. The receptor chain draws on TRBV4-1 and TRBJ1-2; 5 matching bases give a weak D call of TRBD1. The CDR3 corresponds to CASSQVLSGDYEYGYTF. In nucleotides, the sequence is TGCGCCAGCAGCCAAGTCCTTTCGGGGGACTACGAATATGGCTACACCTTC.